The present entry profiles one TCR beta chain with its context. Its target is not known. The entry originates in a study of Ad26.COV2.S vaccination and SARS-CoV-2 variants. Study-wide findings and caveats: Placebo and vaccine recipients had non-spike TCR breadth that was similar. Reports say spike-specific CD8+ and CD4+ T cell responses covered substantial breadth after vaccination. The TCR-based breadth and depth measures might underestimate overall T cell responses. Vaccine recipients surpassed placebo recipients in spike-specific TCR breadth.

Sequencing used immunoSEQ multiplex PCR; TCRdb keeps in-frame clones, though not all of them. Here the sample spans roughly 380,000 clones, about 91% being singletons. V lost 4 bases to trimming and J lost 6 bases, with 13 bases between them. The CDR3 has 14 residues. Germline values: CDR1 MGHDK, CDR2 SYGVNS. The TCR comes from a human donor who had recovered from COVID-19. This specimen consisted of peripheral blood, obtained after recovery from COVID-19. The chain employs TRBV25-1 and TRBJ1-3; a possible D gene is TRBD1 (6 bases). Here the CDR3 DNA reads TGTGCCAGCAGTGGCAAGGGGGAGATAAACACCATATATTTT. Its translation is CASSGKGEINTIYF.